The 10 T cell receptor beta chains below all came from one sample that was sequenced in a study of CD8 T cells in ankylosing spondylitis. TCRdb re-derived calls from the 5' RACE reads in MiXCR, one entry per CDR3 protein. The repertoire consists of 160,000 or so distinct CDR3 sequences, with 9.5% to 10% occurring once and the leading ten covering about 16%. Material: blood, either unsorted or a sorted T cell fraction (not recorded which). Receptors originate from a female donor with ankylosing spondylitis or in good health (not recorded which).

This chain uses TRBV18 with TRBJ2-1; 8 bases align to TRBD2. CDR3 length: 14 residues. Germline V gives CDR1 KGHSH, CDR2 LQKENI. With V trimmed by 2 bases and J by 5 bases, 2 bases remained unmatched. The CDR3 spells CASSPRTSNNEQFF. The DNA for the CDR3 is TGTGCCAGCTCACCAAGGACTAGCAACAATGAGCAGTTCTTC.

This clonotype was found a few times. The chain joins TRBV24-1 to TRBJ1-2; TRBD1 agrees at 7 bases. The V gene end was trimmed by 4 bases and the J gene end by 6 bases; junction bases not matched to a gene: 10. Per germline, CDR1 KGHDR and CDR2 SFDVKD. The CDR3 has 15 amino acids. Written as DNA, the CDR3 is TGTGCCACCAGTGAAGAACAGGGGCCTGAAGATGGCTACACCTTC. Encoded protein: CATSEEQGPEDGYTF.

This clonotype has at least ten counts. The chain carries TRBV6-2 or TRBV6-3 and TRBJ1-5; 8 bases agree with TRBD1. The V and J ends lost 7 bases and 1 base, in that order; junction bases with no gene match: 6. The CDR3 extends over 15 amino acids. From germline, CDR1 is MNHEY and CDR2 SVGEGT. The CDR3, as DNA: TGTGCCAGCACCCCGGGACAGGCAAGCAATCAGCCCCAGCATTTT. Encoded protein: CASTPGQASNQPQHF.

This clonotype showed up just a few times. The V and J genes are TRBV6-1 and TRBJ1-1; tentatively, D is TRBD1 (6 bases). The V end lost 8 bases, the J end lost 5 bases, and 18 bases lay between the germline ends. Germline CDR1 and CDR2: MNHNS and SASEGT. The CDR3 consists of 14 residues. CDR3 amino acids: CASERASGATEAFF. For the CDR3, the DNA is TGTGCCAGCGAACGCGCGTCAGGGGCGACTGAAGCTTTCTTT.

This clonotype was seen ten or more times. The chain recombines TRBV3-1 with TRBJ2-5; TRBD2 matches 12 bases. Germline trimming cut 5 bases from V and 3 bases from J; bases unmatched to any gene: 7. Germline assignment: CDR1 LGHDT and CDR2 YNNKEL (reference sequence). The CDR3 runs 16 residues. The CDR3 loop is CASSKRTSGIKETQYF. In nucleotides, the CDR3 is TGTGCCAGCAGCAAAAGGACTAGCGGGATAAAAGAGACCCAGTACTTC.

This clonotype was seen ten or more times. The V call is TRBV29-1, the J call TRBJ2-3, with 9 bases fitting TRBD1. This CDR3 is 16 amino acids long. The ends lost 2 bases at V and 4 bases at J; junction bases unmatched: 10. Germline CDR1 is SQVTM and CDR2 is ANQGSEA. The DNA of the CDR3 is TGCAGCGTTGAAATGATCCGGACAGGGGTCCCAGATACGCAGTATTTT. It yields the protein CSVEMIRTGVPDTQYF.

This clonotype has just a few counts. The chain joins TRBV7-8 to TRBJ2-3; D gene unclear. V was trimmed by 1 base and J by 6 bases, leaving 8 bases between them. Germline V CDR1 and CDR2: SGHVS, FQNEAQ. There are 13 residues in the CDR3. Written as DNA, the CDR3 is TGTGCCAGCAGCTTAGGTCCCCCCGATACGCAGTATTTT. The encoded protein is CASSLGPPDTQYF.

This clonotype was detected only a few times. The rearrangement joins TRBV11-3 to TRBJ2-1; TRBD2 aligns across 11 bases. V lost 6 bases, J lost 6 bases, and 10 bases stayed unmatched. The CDR3 sequence is 16 residues long. The germline gives CDR1 SGHNT, CDR2 YENEEA. The CDR3 sequence: CASSPPGLAATNEQFF. The CDR3 DNA follows: TGTGCCAGCAGTCCTCCGGGACTAGCGGCGACCAATGAGCAGTTCTTC.

The chain employs TRBV19 and TRBJ2-1; D could derive from TRBD1 or TRBD2 (5 bases each). The CDR3 runs 15 residues. Germline V gene data show CDR1 as LNHDA and CDR2 as SQIVND (reference sequence). Trimming cost V 5 bases and J 0 bases, with 11 bases left between them. Here the CDR3 DNA reads TGTGCCAGTAGTTTAGGGACCCGCTCCTACAATGAGCAGTTCTTC. This encodes CASSLGTRSYNEQFF.

The V call is TRBV2, the J call TRBJ2-6; a possible D gene is TRBD1 (5 bases). The CDR3 runs 15 residues. Germline V gives CDR1 SNHLY, CDR2 FYNNEI. Trimming took 9 bases from V and 0 from J, leaving 12 bases between them. CDR3 DNA sequence: TGTGCCAGGGGTCGACAGCACTCTGGGGCCAACGTCCTGACTTTC. Protein: CARGRQHSGANVLTF.